One and the same sample provided the 29 T cell receptor beta chains below, sequenced in a study of blood T cell repertoires in COVID-19. The protocol was immunoSEQ multiplex PCR, while the TCRdb copy is restricted to in-frame clones and leaves out a portion. Altogether over 75,000 clones are present, around 80% being singletons, with the ten largest covering roughly 8.4%. The sample consisted of peripheral blood. These receptors were collected from a man aged 45 to 65 who had recovered from COVID-19.

The chain recombines TRBV30 with TRBJ1-2; D unclear. This CDR3 is built from 13 residues. Trimming cost V 3 bases and J 8 bases, with 16 bases left between them. The germline V gene has CDR1 GTSNPN and CDR2 SVGIG (reference sequence). The DNA of the CDR3 is TGTGCCTGGAGCTACGCGGTACTGTCAGGCTACACCTTC. It specifies CAWSYAVLSGYTF. Based on the CDR3 plus reference TRBV30 and TRBJ1-2, the full variable domain is SQTIHQWPATLVQPVGSPLSLECTVEGTSNPNLYWYRQAAGRGLQLLFYSVGIGQISSEVPQNLSASRPQDRQFILSSKKLLLSDSGFYLCAWSYAVLSGYTFGSGTRLTVV.

A single count supports this clone. The rearrangement uses TRBV7-2 and TRBJ1-1; 11 nucleotides match TRBD1. The CDR3 spans 15 residues. Losses at the gene ends were 1 base for V and 4 bases for J; bases not matched to a gene: 2. Per the germline V gene, CDR1 is SGHTA and CDR2 is FQGNSA. For the CDR3, the DNA is TGTGCCAGCAGCTTAGTTGGGACAGGGGGCACTGAAGCTTTCTTT. Translation gives CASSLVGTGGTEAFF.

This chain connects TRBV5-4 to TRBJ2-7; 11 bases are shared with TRBD2. This CDR3 is built from 15 residues. The germline V gene has CDR1 SGHNT and CDR2 YYREEE (reference sequence). V dropped 0 bases and J dropped 6; count of bases not matched to a gene: 5. CDR3 DNA: TGTGCCAGCAGCTTGGCGGCTAGCGGGGGGATCGAGCAGTACTTC. Its protein product is CASSLAASGGIEQYF.

The chain combines TRBV19 with TRBJ2-6; 8 bases are a match to TRBD1. Germline-derived CDR1 and CDR2 are LNHDA and SQIVND (reference sequence). The V segment lost 9 bases and the J segment 2 bases; nucleotides outside the gene matches: 6. The CDR3 consists of 15 residues. CDR3 protein: CASTQDRAGANVLTF. DNA for the CDR3: TGTGCCAGCACTCAGGACAGGGCTGGGGCCAACGTCCTGACTTTC.

The V gene is TRBV5-6, the J gene TRBJ2-7; maybe TRBD1 (6 bases). Trimming cost V 0 bases and J 0 bases, with 10 bases left between them. The germline V gene has CDR1 SGHDT and CDR2 YYEEEE. The CDR3 runs to 15 residues. In DNA form, the CDR3 reads TGTGCCAGCAGCTTGGAAGGGACATCCTCCTACGAGCAGTACTTC. It encodes CASSLEGTSSYEQYF.

The chain employs TRBV6-4 and TRBJ2-4; D gene ambiguous. This CDR3 spans 16 amino acids. Germline CDR1 is MRHNA and CDR2 is SNTAGT. Trimming removed 2 bases at V and 0 bases at J, with 11 bases between. Written as DNA, the CDR3 is TGTGCCAGCAGTGACCCGCAGATCGAAGCCAAAAACATTCAGTACTTC. Translated: CASSDPQIEAKNIQYF.

The chain employs TRBV27 and TRBJ2-1; tentative D call: TRBD2 (5 bases). Trimming took 7 bases from V and 4 from J, leaving 23 bases between them. Germline lookup yields CDR1 MNHEY and CDR2 SMNVEV (reference sequence). This CDR3 has 17 amino acids. CDR3 amino acids: CASNSGSVIAGYNEQFF. CDR3 sequence (DNA): TGTGCCAGCAACTCGGGGAGCGTGATAGCCGGTTACAATGAGCAGTTCTTC.

J is TRBJ2-2 and V is TRBV9; a weak D match, TRBD2 (6 bases). Trimming removed 0 bases from V and 7 bases from J, with 13 bases in between. The CDR3 length is 15 residues. The germline CDR1 and CDR2 sequences are SGDLS and YYNGEE. CDR3 bases: TGTGCCAGCAGCGTAGATATAGCGGCCCTCGGGGAGCTGTTTTTT. It encodes CASSVDIAALGELFF.

The genes are TRBV14 and TRBJ2-7; TRBD1 agrees at 8 bases. Germline values: CDR1 SGHDN, CDR2 FVKESK. V was clipped by 5 bases and J by 2 bases; unmatched bases: 2. The CDR3 spans 13 residues. CDR3 amino acids: CASSYRGTYEQYF. Written as DNA, the CDR3 is TGTGCCAGCAGCTACAGGGGGACCTACGAGCAGTACTTC.

The chain has TRBV19 and TRBJ1-5; D is undetermined. Germline V gene sequence: CDR1 LNHDA, CDR2 SQIVND (reference sequence). CDR3 size: 13 residues. V was cut by 3 bases and J by 6 bases, with 9 bases left in between. CDR3 sequence reads: CASSMVAIQPQHF. For the CDR3, the DNA is TGTGCCAGTAGTATGGTCGCGATTCAGCCCCAGCATTTT.

V and J are TRBV5-8 and TRBJ1-1; D is undetermined. CDR1 is SGHTS, CDR2 YDEGEE, per germline. The CDR3 loop spans 11 amino acids. Trimming took 4 bases from V and 7 from J, leaving 8 bases between them. The CDR3 sequence: CASSRVGEAFF. CDR3 DNA sequence: TGTGCCAGCAGCCGGGTGGGTGAAGCTTTCTTT. Full variable domain (remainder filled in from reference TRBV5-8 and TRBJ1-1): EAGVTQSPTHLIKTRGQQATLRCSPISGHTSVYWYQQALGLGLQFLLWYDEGEERNRGNFPPRFSGRQFPNYSSELNVNALELEDSALYLCASSRVGEAFFGQGTRLTVV.

V gene TRBV5-1 combines with J gene TRBJ2-1; D gene uncertain. The CDR3 length is 15 residues. The V gene lost 2 bases and the J gene lost 15 bases, with 24 bases spanning the gap. CDR1 SGHRS and CDR2 YFSETQ come from the germline V gene. CDR3 residues: CASSLGEAARPIPFF. The CDR3 DNA is TGCGCCAGCAGCTTAGGAGAAGCTGCGAGACCCATCCCGTTCTTC. Looking up the rest from reference TRBV5-1 and TRBJ2-1 gives the full variable domain: KAGVTQTPRYLIKTRGQQVTLSCSPISGHRSVSWYQQTPGQGLQFLFEYFSETQRNKGNFPGRFSGRQFSNSRSEMNVSTLELGDSALYLCASSLGEAARPIPFFGPGTRLTVL.

V is TRBV2 and J is TRBJ1-6; TRBD1 aligns across 9 bases. The germline gives CDR1 SNHLY, CDR2 FYNNEI. The CDR3 consists of 16 residues. With 4 bases clipped from V and 8 bases from J, the junction kept 9 bases outside the gene matches. The CDR3 is CASSGQGERWDSPLHF. The CDR3, as DNA: TGTGCCAGCAGTGGACAGGGGGAGAGGTGGGATTCACCCCTCCACTTT. Full variable domain (rest looked up from reference TRBV2 and TRBJ1-6): EPEVTQTPSHQVTQMGQEVILRCVPISNHLYFYWYRQILGQKVEFLVSFYNNEISEKSEIFDDQFSVERPDGSNFTLKIRSTKLEDSAMYFCASSGQGERWDSPLHFGNGTRLTVT.

V usage is TRBV2 and J usage is TRBJ1-5, with D perhaps TRBD1 (5 bases). The V gene's germline CDR1 is SNHLY and CDR2 FYNNEI. The CDR3 is 13 residues long. Trimming removed 11 bases from V and 0 bases from J, with 11 bases in between. The CDR3 DNA reads as TGTGCCGGAGGGACGGTTAGCAATCAGCCCCAGCATTTT. Protein: CAGGTVSNQPQHF. Full variable domain (rest looked up from reference TRBV2 and TRBJ1-5): EPEVTQTPSHQVTQMGQEVILRCVPISNHLYFYWYRQILGQKVEFLVSFYNNEISEKSEIFDDQFSVERPDGSNFTLKIRSTKLEDSAMYFCAGGTVSNQPQHFGDGTRLSIL.

This chain connects TRBV30 to TRBJ2-1; D is perhaps TRBD1 (5 bases). Germline V gives CDR1 GTSNPN, CDR2 SVGIG (reference sequence). V lost 4 bases to trimming and J lost 9 bases, with 10 bases between them. The CDR3 sequence is 11 residues long. This CDR3 is CAWNRLGEQFF. CDR3 DNA sequence: TGTGCCTGGAACAGGTTAGGTGAGCAGTTCTTC.

The rearrangement joins TRBV4-3 to TRBJ2-3; 8 nucleotides agree with TRBD2. The CDR3 covers 17 residues. V was pared by 0 bases and J by 0 bases, with 5 bases of the junction left unmatched. Per germline, CDR1 LGHNA and CDR2 YSLEER. DNA for the CDR3: TGCGCCAGCAGCCAAGATAGGGGACTAGATAGCACAGATACGCAGTATTTT. Translated: CASSQDRGLDSTDTQYF.

This sequence joins TRBV11-2 and TRBJ1-3; unclear D gene. The V end lost 4 bases, the J end lost 4 bases, and 17 bases lay between the germline ends. This CDR3 spans 16 amino acids. CDR1 and CDR2 (germline): SGHAT, FQNNGV. In nucleotides, the CDR3 is TGTGCCAGCAGCTCCTCCTCGGGGTATTCGGGAAACACCATATATTTT. Translated, it gives CASSSSSGYSGNTIYF.

This sequence joins TRBV19 and TRBJ1-5; 7 bases align to TRBD1. The V gene's germline CDR1 is LNHDA and CDR2 SQIVND (reference sequence). This CDR3 comprises 16 residues. After removal of 6 bases from V and 0 bases from J, the junction contained 8 bases not matched to a gene. The CDR3, as DNA: TGTGCCAGTAGAAATGACAGGGTTTATAGCAATCAGCCCCAGCATTTT. Its protein product is CASRNDRVYSNQPQHF.

J is TRBJ1-4 and V is TRBV2; D gene uncertain. Germline V gene data show CDR1 as SNHLY and CDR2 as FYNNEI. CDR3 length: 15 residues. Trimming left V 4 bases short and J 0 bases short, with 9 bases between. The CDR3 spells CASSGQAATNEKLFF. The CDR3 region has the DNA TGTGCCAGCAGTGGACAAGCTGCAACTAATGAAAAACTGTTTTTT.

In nucleotides, the CDR3 is TGTGCCAGCAGAGAGGCCGCCGGACTGAGAAACACCATATATTTT. As protein: CASREAAGLRNTIYF. This chain joins TRBV2 and TRBJ1-3; D is unresolved. Between the trimmed V and J ends, which lost 6 bases and 5 bases, there was a span of 17 bases. The length of the CDR3 is 15 residues. The germline CDR1 and CDR2 sequences are SNHLY and FYNNEI.

The chain combines TRBV28 with TRBJ1-1, with a weak D call TRBD1 (5 bases). The CDR3 spans 13 residues. V lost 4 bases, J lost 10 bases, and 16 bases lay in between. CDR1 MDHEN and CDR2 SYDVKM come from the germline V gene. The CDR3: CASSSSGGLRAFF. Here the CDR3 DNA reads TGTGCCAGCAGTTCCTCGGGGGGTTTAAGAGCTTTCTTT.

J is TRBJ1-2 and V is TRBV6-6; 7 nucleotides line up with TRBD1. Per the germline V gene, CDR1 is MNHNY and CDR2 is SVGAGI (reference sequence). This CDR3 spans 16 amino acids. Trimming cost V 2 bases and J 3 bases; bases outside gene matches: 9. The CDR3 here is CASSYKSAGQHYGYTF. The CDR3 DNA is TGTGCCAGCAGTTACAAGAGCGCGGGACAGCACTATGGCTACACCTTC.

In this sample, this clone turned up a few times. The rearrangement joins TRBV19 to TRBJ1-5, with TRBD1 as a possible D gene (5 bases). From germline, CDR1 is LNHDA and CDR2 SQIVND (reference sequence). This CDR3 is built from 16 residues. V lost 10 bases and J lost 2, with 21 bases in between. The CDR3 nucleotides are TGTGCCACCTTATACACCGGGACTACCGGCAATCAGCCCCAGCATTTT. It specifies CATLYTGTTGNQPQHF.

V gene TRBV24-1 combines with J gene TRBJ2-1; maybe TRBD2 (6 bases). Trimming removed 7 bases from V and 0 bases from J, with 9 bases in between. The CDR3 is 14 amino acids. The germline CDR1 and CDR2 sequences are KGHDR and SFDVKD. The DNA for the CDR3 is TGTGCCACCAGGGGGGGTAGCTCCTACAATGAGCAGTTCTTC. Translation gives CATRGGSSYNEQFF.

This clone was observed a single time. The V and J genes are TRBV10-3 and TRBJ2-2; D possibly corresponds to TRBD1 (6 bases). This CDR3 has 16 residues. The V end lost 6 bases, the J end lost 1 base, and 15 bases lay between the germline ends. Per the germline V gene, CDR1 is ENHRY and CDR2 is SYGVKD. The CDR3 protein is CAISKTGKGNTGELFF. In nucleotides, the CDR3 is TGTGCCATCAGCAAAACAGGGAAGGGGAACACCGGGGAGCTGTTTTTT.

In its sample, this clone was seen a few times. This chain uses TRBV3-1 (or the pseudogene TRBV3-2) with TRBJ2-1; TRBD2 aligns across 11 bases. V lost 1 base and J lost 2; bases outside the gene matches: 7. Germline V gives CDR1 LGHDT, CDR2 YNNKEL (reference sequence). CDR3 length equals 18 residues. In DNA, the CDR3 is TGTGCCAGCAGCCAAGCCTCACTAGCGGGAGTAACCTACAATGAGCAGTTCTTC. As protein: CASSQASLAGVTYNEQFF.

The chain links TRBV11-2 to TRBJ2-3; D is unclear. Germline V lookup: CDR1 SGHAT, CDR2 FQNNGV. This CDR3 has 14 residues. V was cut by 1 base and J by 4 bases, with 9 bases left in between. Here the CDR3 reads CASSLAVRADTQYF. CDR3 nucleotides: TGTGCCAGCAGCTTAGCGGTTCGGGCAGATACGCAGTATTTT.

This chain uses TRBV7-9 with TRBJ1-3; D gene uncertain. The CDR3 extends over 14 amino acids. Trimming took off 1 base at V and 4 bases at J, with 8 bases between the two ends. CDR1 is SEHNR and CDR2 is FQNEAQ in the germline V gene (reference sequence). The DNA for the CDR3 is TGTGCCAGCAGCTTAGGGGCCCCCGGAAACACCATATATTTT. Protein sequence: CASSLGAPGNTIYF.

This clone was counted a single time. This sequence joins TRBV9 and TRBJ2-7; 13 bases fit TRBD2. Germline CDR1 SGDLS, CDR2 YYNGEE. The length of the CDR3 is 14 residues. V lost 4 bases and J lost 7; bases outside the gene matches: 5. This chain's CDR3 is CASSPLTSGGEQYF. The CDR3 DNA reads as TGTGCCAGCAGCCCCTTGACTAGCGGGGGGGAGCAGTACTTC.